The entry below gives a single T cell receptor beta chain sequence along with its context. Its antigen is still unknown. Only in-frame clones appear in the TCRdb table, and some are missing; sequencing was by immunoSEQ multiplex PCR. The sample lists 1,400,000 or so clones, 98% seen once, with about 0.34% in the top ten. CD45RA-negative memory and CD45RA+ naive subsets were split from the CD4+ cells. The data belong to a study of shared clonotypes between healthy human individuals. The study, taken as a whole, reports: Clonotypes that were shared across a handful of donors made up around 5.5% of naive CD4 clonotypes. Clonotype sharing across donors was expected to vary with sequencing depth. Unshared clonotypes carried lower generation probabilities than those common to all four donors.

V lost 2 bases, J lost 2 bases, and 5 bases stayed unmatched. The CDR3 loop spans 16 amino acids. The germline V gene has CDR1 SGHNT and CDR2 YYREEE (reference sequence). Material: naive CD4+ T cells sorted from blood. The subset here: CD45RA+ positively selected. The sequence came from a man aged 25 to 40 in good health. The rearrangement uses TRBV5-4 and TRBJ2-1; 9 positions agree with TRBD2. The CDR3 coding sequence is TGTGCCAGCAGCTTCGAAGGCGGGAGGGCCTACAATGAGCAGTTCTTC. Encoded protein: CASSFEGGRAYNEQFF.